The clone carrying this TCR beta chain was counted ten times or more. Its antigen is unidentified. These data belong to a study of CD8 T cells in ankylosing spondylitis. CDR3 length: 12 amino acids. Between the trimmed V and J ends, which lost 6 bases and 1 base, there was a span of 7 bases. Per the germline V gene, CDR1 is SQVTM and CDR2 is ANQGSEA. General observations from the study: Disease-linked clones bore a CD8+ phenotype and were relatively rare in peripheral blood. As reported, disease-linked clones showed significant enrichment in matched ankylosing spondylitis synovial fluid. Reactive arthritis synovial fluid and blood previously showed some of these motif variants.

MiXCR, applied by TCRdb to the 5' RACE reads, yields one record per CDR3 protein. The sample holds 150,000 to 200,000 distinct CDR3 sequences; 15% to 20% are singletons and the top ten take roughly 4.5%. This rearrangement joins TRBV29-1 to TRBJ1-5; no clear D gene. The specimen sequenced was blood, either unsorted or a sorted T cell fraction (not recorded which). The sequence derives from a male donor aged 5-30 years with ankylosing spondylitis or in good health (not recorded which). In nucleotides, the CDR3 is TGCAGCGTCCCCCCCAGCAATCAGCCCCAGCATTTT. Encoded protein: CSVPPSNQPQHF.